Here is one T cell receptor (beta chain) with its context. The antigen is unknown. A universal primer site came from template switching; cDNA carried unique molecular identifiers. TCRdb redid the calling of the 5' RACE reads with MiXCR, one entry per CDR3 protein. Of fewer than 500,000 distinct CDR3 sequences in the sample, roughly 26% were seen once. There are 15 residues in the CDR3. Germline CDR1 is KGHSH and CDR2 is LQKENI. The J segment lost 0 bases and the V segment lost 2 bases, leaving 4 bases of the junction unmatched. The data originate from a study of identical twins. Study conclusions and caveats: Abundant beta clonotypes from cord blood bore fewer insertions; memory repertoires lacked this pattern.

These data were also reused for a study on T cells expressing NK-cell markers.

The specimen was CD4+ T cells sorted from blood. The chain has TRBV18 and TRBJ2-7, with TRBD1 identical over 7 bases. The TCR was taken from a woman between 18 and 29 years old in good health. The CDR3 spells CASSPNRGNSYEQYF. CDR3 DNA sequence: TGTGCCAGCTCACCAAACAGGGGTAACTCCTACGAGCAGTACTTC.